The T cell receptor (beta chain) described here comes from a study of blood T cells in healthy people across ages. CDR1 and CDR2 (germline): DFQATT, SNEGSKA (reference sequence). The CDR3 is 11 amino acids. There were healthy Caucasian individuals from Russia, aged roughly 6 to 100, serving as donors. The second PCR ran about 6 to 12 cycles with a sample-barcoded 5' primer and J-beta primers. The template-switch adaptor, which had 12 random nucleotides, put a tag on each cDNA molecule. TCRdb reprocessed the 5' RACE reads via MiXCR and lists one record per CDR3 protein. The sample gives approximately 1,100,000 distinct CDR3 sequences, around 45% of which show up once; over 15% is in the top ten.

V and J are TRBV20-1 and TRBJ2-5; D remains ambiguous. The J call may be in error: the DNA end matches TRBJ2-7 better. This receptor was taken from an older woman in good health. Sequencing was done on a sample of blood. The CDR3 region is CSAERSDEQYF. CDR3 DNA: TGCAGTGCCGAGAGGAGTGACGAGCAGTACTTC.